This is a list of T cell receptor beta chains from one sample in a study of beta chain features in type 1 diabetes. The method was immunoSEQ multiplex PCR; TCRdb's version includes in-frame clones alone and lacks a portion of them. The table has some 700,000 clones, 10% to 15% seen once; the top ten hold 0.02% to 0.025%. Specimen: naive CD4+ T cells from blood. Every receptor here comes from a man aged 18 to 29 with type 1 diabetes. Both conserved end residues are part of each CDR3. The D gene is left open where the match is weak. Expanded clones get a size class; other rows say once, few or many, or leave the size out.

V gene	D gene	J gene	CDR3 length	clone size	CDR3 DNA	CDR3 protein
TRBV28	-	TRBJ1-6	15	few	TGTGCCAGCAGCCCTTCCTCAGGGGAAGGTTCACCCCTCCACTTT	CASSPSSGEGSPLHF
TRBV29-1	-	TRBJ1-1	13	-	TGCAGCGTTGAGGTTACATCGAACACTGAAGCTTTCTTT	CSVEVTSNTEAFF
TRBV5-6	-	TRBJ1-1	13	-	TGTGCCAGCAGCTTGGGGGGTAACACTGAAGCTTTCTTT	CASSLGGNTEAFF
TRBV7-8	-	TRBJ2-1	18	-	TGTGCCAGCAGCTTTCGACAGGAAAGGAGGTGGACGGAGGATGAGCAGTTCTTC	CASSFRQERRWTEDEQFF
TRBV29-1	-	TRBJ1-2	11	few	TGCAGCGTTGTGATGGACAGCGGGGCCACCTTC	CSVVMDSGATF
TRBV20-1	-	TRBJ2-5	11	few	TGCAGTGCTAGAGATAAAGAGACCCAGTACTTC	CSARDKETQYF
TRBV29-1	-	TRBJ2-1	11	-	TGCAGCGTTGCCTCCTACAATGAGCAGTTCTTC	CSVASYNEQFF
TRBV7-9	-	TRBJ2-7	12	-	TGTGCCAGCAGCTTAGTAGGCTACGAGCAGTACTTC	CASSLVGYEQYF
TRBV7-9	-	TRBJ1-1	12	-	TGTGCCAGCAGCTTAGGACAGCCCGAAGCTTTCTTT	CASSLGQPEAFF
TRBV5-6	TRBD1	TRBJ2-7	14	few	TGTGCCAGCAGCTTGGGGACAGGCTCCGGGGAGCAGTACTTC	CASSLGTGSGEQYF
TRBV2	-	TRBJ2-3	13	few	TGTGCCAGCAGTCTTTCACCGGTGGATACGCAGTATTTT	CASSLSPVDTQYF
TRBV5-4	-	TRBJ2-5	13	few	TGTGCCAGCAGCGTGCAGGGGCCAGAGACCCAGTACTTC	CASSVQGPETQYF
TRBV9	TRBD2	TRBJ2-3	16	few	TGTGCCAGCAGCGCCCCTGGGATAGCGGGGTCTGCTACGCAGTATTTT	CASSAPGIAGSATQYF
TRBV7-8	TRBD1	TRBJ2-7	13	-	TGTGCCAGCAGCTTAGGGACAGGGAGGGAGCAGTACTTC	CASSLGTGREQYF
TRBV30	TRBD2	TRBJ2-7	15	-	TGTGCCTGGAGTGTACAAACGGCGGGGGAAGGCGTGCAGTACTTC	CAWSVQTAGEGVQYF